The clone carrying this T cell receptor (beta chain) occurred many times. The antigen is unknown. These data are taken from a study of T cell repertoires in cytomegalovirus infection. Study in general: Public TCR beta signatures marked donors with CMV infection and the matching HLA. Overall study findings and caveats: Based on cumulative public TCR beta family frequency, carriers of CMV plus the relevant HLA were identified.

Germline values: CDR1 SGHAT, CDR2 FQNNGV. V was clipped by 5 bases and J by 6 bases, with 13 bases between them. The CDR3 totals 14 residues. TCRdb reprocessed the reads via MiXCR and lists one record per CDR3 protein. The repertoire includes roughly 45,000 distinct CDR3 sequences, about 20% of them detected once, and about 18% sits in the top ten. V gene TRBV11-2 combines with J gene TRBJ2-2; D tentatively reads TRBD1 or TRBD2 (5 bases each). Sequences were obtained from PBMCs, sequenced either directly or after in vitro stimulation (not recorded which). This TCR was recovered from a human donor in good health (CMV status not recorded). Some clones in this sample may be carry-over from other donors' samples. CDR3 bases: TGTGCCAGCAGCCAGCACGGGGACCCCGGGGAGCTGTTTTTT. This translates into CASSQHGDPGELFF.